A selection of T cell receptor beta chains follows, all from one sample in a study of T cell changes during pregnancy in multiple sclerosis. Libraries were prepared by immunoSEQ multiplex PCR; TCRdb keeps only in-frame clonotypes and omits some of them. The sample includes roughly 38,000 clones, 91% of them seen just once. The source was CD4+ T cells from peripheral blood mononuclear cells, collected in the second trimester of pregnancy. These TCRs come from a female donor in good health, enrolled as a control in a pregnancy study. Both conserved end residues are part of each CDR3. Fields, in order: CDR3 protein, V gene, CDR3 length, J gene.

CASSFGQTSYGYTF | TRBV5-1 | 14 | TRBJ1-2
CASSLPAYGETQYF | TRBV5-1 | 14 | TRBJ2-5
CASHNAGAGELFF | TRBV6-5 | 13 | TRBJ2-2
CASSQSARGRDRPTWEQFF | TRBV23-1 | 19 | TRBJ2-1
CASSQDRVRDEQYF | TRBV5-1 | 14 | TRBJ2-7
CASSPRQGLTDTQYF | TRBV13 | 15 | TRBJ2-3
CASSLGLAYNEQFF | TRBV5-1 | 14 | TRBJ2-1
CASSPGQEYNEQFF | TRBV6-4 | 14 | TRBJ2-1
CASSAGQGLGYTF | TRBV5-1 | 13 | TRBJ1-2
CASWDREAFF | TRBV6-5 | 10 | TRBJ1-1